The T cell receptor beta chain described here comes from a study of OX40 agonist ivuxolimab in advanced cancers. Looking at the study overall: Ivuxolimab was an agonistic, fully human IgG2 monoclonal antibody directed against OX40 (CD134), a costimulatory receptor. Patients were allowed to have had prior anti-PD-1, anti-PD-L1 or anti-CTLA-4 therapy, and approximately 40% of the dose-escalation patients had been treated with checkpoint inhibitors. Partial responses occurred in three dose-escalation patients: two with cutaneous melanoma and one with hepatocellular carcinoma. Of the roughly 52 dose-escalation patients, hepatocellular carcinoma was present in around 20, melanoma in approximately 15, renal cell carcinoma in 9 and head and neck cancer in 9. Intravenous ivuxolimab was administered to patients every 2 weeks at six dose levels: 0.01, 0.1, 0.3, 1.5, 3 and 10 mg/kg. The paper reports the monotherapy dose-escalation portion (N ≈ 50 patients) of the phase I ivuxolimab trial. Peripheral TCRbeta sequencing was intended to test whether TCR sequence diversity was altered and clonal T-cell expansion was caused by ivuxolimab. The dose-escalation cohort was almost 85% male with a mean age of about 65 years, ranging from about 20 to 85. The full study reports these points: In the 0.1-3.0 mg/kg groups, partial responders had among the lowest normalized peripheral clonal expansion, particularly in CD8+ T cells. Antigen specificity was not determined for the clonally expanded peripheral T cells. Low levels of normalized T-cell clonal expansion were also seen in some patients who did not respond. After ivuxolimab, more expanded clones were found on average in CD8+ T cells than in CD4+ T cells. At doses of 0.1 to 3.0 mg/kg, clonal expansion of both CD4+ and CD8+ blood T cells was observed from baseline to week 6.

To sequence the TCRbeta CDR3 region, genomic DNA was isolated from the sorted cells. The immunoSEQ Assay was used for sequencing of TCRbeta CDR3 regions. Drawn from immuneACCESS, this table holds only the in-frame rearrangements with V and J called that TCRdb kept. Clones are partly lost; checked studies trace under half to an unresolved V gene and leave the rest unexplained. For this sample the table gives approximately 44,000 clones, of which about nine tenths were detected only once. 10% to 15% of the sample rests with the top ten. The trial excluded patients who had a history of autoimmune disease or who were on systemic immunosuppression. Peripheral blood for TCR sequencing was drawn from every dose cohort at baseline, at cycle 4 day 1 and at cycle 7 day 1. The samples were drawn from a first-in-human, open-label, multicenter phase I dose-escalation trial of ivuxolimab. Adults with locally advanced or metastatic head and neck squamous cell, hepatocellular, melanoma or renal cell carcinoma were enrolled in the trial. CD4+ and CD8+ T cells were sorted separately from peripheral blood before TCR sequencing.

As encoded in the germline V gene, CDR1 is SGHTA while CDR2 is FQGNSA. Trimming removed 3 bases from V and 1 base from J, leaving 6 bases between the germline ends. The CDR3 starts with the cysteine, ends with the phenylalanine, and has 13 residues. The entry retains the CDR3 DNA only, 39 bases that are in frame from base 1. This clone was seen once. What antigen it recognizes has not been identified. Per-nucleotide qualities are absent, and no much larger clonotype sits a single base away. This sequence originates from an adult with an advanced solid tumor such as melanoma, head and neck, liver or kidney cancer. The chain uses TRBV7-2 and TRBJ1-1, with the D gene too uncertain to name. Sequences were derived from CD4+ or CD8+ T cells sorted from blood, sampled in a trial of the OX40 agonist ivuxolimab. The encoded CDR3 is CASSFHRNTEAFF. The base sequence is TGTGCCAGCAGCTTCCATCGGAACACTGAAGCTTTCTTT.